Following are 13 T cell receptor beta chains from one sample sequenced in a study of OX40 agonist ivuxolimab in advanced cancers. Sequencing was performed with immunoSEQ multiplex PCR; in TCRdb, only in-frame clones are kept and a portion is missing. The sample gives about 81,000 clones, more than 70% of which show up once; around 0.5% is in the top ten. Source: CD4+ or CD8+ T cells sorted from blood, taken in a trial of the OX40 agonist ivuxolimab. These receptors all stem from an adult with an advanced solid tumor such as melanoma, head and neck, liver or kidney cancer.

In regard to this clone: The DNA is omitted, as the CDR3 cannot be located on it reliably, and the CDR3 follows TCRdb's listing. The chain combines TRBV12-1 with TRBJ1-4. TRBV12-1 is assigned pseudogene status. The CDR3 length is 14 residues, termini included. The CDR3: CASLVGGGNEKLFF.

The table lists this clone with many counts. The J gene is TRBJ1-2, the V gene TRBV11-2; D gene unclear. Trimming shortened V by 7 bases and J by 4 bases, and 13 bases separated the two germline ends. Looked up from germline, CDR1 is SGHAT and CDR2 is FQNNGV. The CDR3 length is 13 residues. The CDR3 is CASTSRAFYGYTF. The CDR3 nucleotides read TGTGCCAGCACCTCGAGGGCCTTCTATGGCTACACCTTC.

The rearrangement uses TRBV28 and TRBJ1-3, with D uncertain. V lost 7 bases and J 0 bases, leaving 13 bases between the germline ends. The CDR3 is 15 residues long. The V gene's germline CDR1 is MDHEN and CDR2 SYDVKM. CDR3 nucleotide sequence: TGTGCCAGCACTCCATTTTCCGGCTCTGGAAACACCATATATTTT. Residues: CASTPFSGSGNTIYF.

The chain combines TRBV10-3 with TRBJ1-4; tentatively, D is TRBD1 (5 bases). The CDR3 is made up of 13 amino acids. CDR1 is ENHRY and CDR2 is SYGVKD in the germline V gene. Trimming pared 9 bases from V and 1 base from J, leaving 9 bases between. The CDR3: CAIGGGTNEKLFF. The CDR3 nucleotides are TGTGCCATTGGGGGGGGAACTAATGAAAAACTGTTTTTT.

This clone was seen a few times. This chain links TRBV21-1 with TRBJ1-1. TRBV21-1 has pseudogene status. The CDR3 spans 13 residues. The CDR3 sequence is CASSEGKNTEAFF. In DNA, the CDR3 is TGTGCCAGCAGCGAAGGGAAGAACACTGAAGCTTTCTTT.

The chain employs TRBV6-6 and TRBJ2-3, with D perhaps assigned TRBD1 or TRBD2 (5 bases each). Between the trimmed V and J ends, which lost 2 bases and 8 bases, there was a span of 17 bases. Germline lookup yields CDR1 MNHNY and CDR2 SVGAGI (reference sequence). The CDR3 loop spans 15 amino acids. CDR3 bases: TGTGCCAGCAGTTACGGGGACCCATCGTATACTACGCAGTATTTT. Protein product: CASSYGDPSYTTQYF.

The CDR3 DNA reads as TGTGCCAGCAGCCCCAGGTGGGAGCTGTTTTTT. Translated: CASSPRWELFF. The chain links TRBV7-2 to TRBJ2-2; D is ambiguous. This CDR3 comprises 11 residues. V was pared by 5 bases and J by 9 bases, with 7 bases between. The V gene's germline CDR1 is SGHTA and CDR2 FQGNSA.

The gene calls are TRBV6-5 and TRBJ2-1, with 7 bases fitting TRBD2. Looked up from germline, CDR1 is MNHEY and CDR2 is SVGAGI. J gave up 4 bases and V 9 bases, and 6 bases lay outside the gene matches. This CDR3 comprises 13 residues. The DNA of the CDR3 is TGTGCCAGTAGGACTAGTGGGTACAATGAGCAGTTCTTC. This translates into CASRTSGYNEQFF.

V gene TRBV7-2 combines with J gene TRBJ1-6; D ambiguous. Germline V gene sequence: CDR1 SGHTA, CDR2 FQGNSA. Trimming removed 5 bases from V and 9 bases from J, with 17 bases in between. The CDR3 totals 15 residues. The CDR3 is CASSPQDRGGSPLHF. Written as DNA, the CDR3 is TGTGCCAGCAGCCCCCAGGATCGGGGTGGTTCACCCCTCCACTTT.

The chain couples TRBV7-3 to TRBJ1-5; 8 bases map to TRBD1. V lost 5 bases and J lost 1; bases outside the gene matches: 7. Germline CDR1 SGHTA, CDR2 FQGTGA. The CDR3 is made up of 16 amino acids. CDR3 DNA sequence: TGTGCCAGCAGCCCCCAGGGGGCGGGCAGCAATCAGCCCCAGCATTTT. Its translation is CASSPQGAGSNQPQHF.

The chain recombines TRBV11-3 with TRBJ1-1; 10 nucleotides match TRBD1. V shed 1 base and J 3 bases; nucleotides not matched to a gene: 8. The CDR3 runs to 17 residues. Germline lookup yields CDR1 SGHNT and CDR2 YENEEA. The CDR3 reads CASSLGGTGAPHTEAFF. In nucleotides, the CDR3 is TGTGCCAGCAGCTTAGGGGGGACAGGGGCCCCCCACACTGAAGCTTTCTTT.

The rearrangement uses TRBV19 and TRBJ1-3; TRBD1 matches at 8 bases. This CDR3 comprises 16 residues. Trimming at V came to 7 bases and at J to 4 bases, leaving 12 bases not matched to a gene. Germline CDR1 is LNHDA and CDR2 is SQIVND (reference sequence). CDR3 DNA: TGTGCCAGTAACAAGGACAGGGATTTGTCCGGAAACACCATATATTTT. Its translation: CASNKDRDLSGNTIYF.

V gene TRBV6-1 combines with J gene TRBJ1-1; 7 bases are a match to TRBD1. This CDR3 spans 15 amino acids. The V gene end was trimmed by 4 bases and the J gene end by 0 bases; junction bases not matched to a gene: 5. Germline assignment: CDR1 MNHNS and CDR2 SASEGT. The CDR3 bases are TGTGCCAGCAGTGGTGGGGGACAGCTGAACACTGAAGCTTTCTTT. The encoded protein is CASSGGGQLNTEAFF.